The text below deals with one T cell receptor beta chain. Its antigen is as yet unknown. The data are from a study of cytomegalovirus exposure and HLA in healthy donors. Looking at the study overall: The 550 to 700 first-cohort repertoires and the 120 or so validation repertoires shared the same platform, a later analysis reported. Whole-study results and caveats: A classifier reportedly called cytomegalovirus status with high sensitivity and specificity. The study designated 150 or so TCR beta chains cytomegalovirus-associated. Some public TCRs appeared in many individuals, while most sequences were rare.

Profiling relied on immunoSEQ multiplex PCR, and the TCRdb table lists in-frame clones only, not all of them. This repertoire shows 100,000 to 150,000 clones, 88% found once; its top ten account for approximately 1.3%. Germline V gives CDR1 SQVTM, CDR2 ANQGSEA. This CDR3 spans 13 amino acids. V was pared by 6 bases and J by 5 bases, with 7 bases of the junction left unmatched. The chain uses TRBV29-1 and TRBJ1-5; 7 bases fit TRBD1. This sequence was found in a man aged 25-40 years in good health and CMV-seronegative. The specimen sequenced was PBMCs. The CDR3 protein is CSVLDRDHQPQHF. The DNA for the CDR3 is TGCAGCGTCCTCGACAGGGACCATCAGCCCCAGCATTTT.